These 28 T cell receptor beta chains share one sample of origin, sequenced in a study of Graves' ophthalmopathy and Graves' hyperthyroidism. Beta-chain TCR CDR3 regions were amplified from RNA transcripts. The authors performed first-round RT-PCR with HTBI primers and then a second-round multiplex PCR. TCRdb processed the multiplex PCR reads anew with MiXCR; each CDR3 protein has one entry. The sample shows 650,000 to 900,000 distinct CDR3 sequences, approximately 40% of them seen only once. The specimen sequenced was peripheral blood. These receptors were collected from an adult man with Graves' ophthalmopathy.

This clonotype has only a few counts. V and J are TRBV20-1 and TRBJ1-4, with D unclear. The CDR3 runs 16 residues. Trimming removed 1 base from V and 1 base from J, with 13 bases in between. Germline CDR1 reads DFQATT; CDR2 reads SNEGSKA (reference sequence). The CDR3, as DNA: TGCAGTGCTAGAGCGTTGGCAGCCGGAACTAATGAAAAACTGTTTTTT. This codes for CSARALAAGTNEKLFF.

The chain combines TRBV25-1 with TRBJ1-1; perhaps TRBD1 as D (5 bases). The length of the CDR3 is 10 residues. In germline, CDR1 is MGHDK, CDR2 SYGVNS. The CDR3 reads CAAGRSEAFF. In DNA, the CDR3 is TGTGCAGCAGGGAGGTCTGAAGCTTTCTTT.

This chain links TRBV20-1 with TRBJ1-1; D call uncertain. This CDR3 is 14 amino acids long. The ends were cut back, 6 bases at V and 0 bases at J, with 14 bases in the middle. From germline, CDR1 is DFQATT and CDR2 SNEGSKA (reference sequence). The CDR3 bases are TGCAGTGCGCGCCAAAGGTCAATGAACACTGAAGCTTTCTTT. Protein sequence: CSARQRSMNTEAFF.

This clonotype was recorded at least ten times. The CDR3 DNA is TGTGCCAGCAGCCGGGGACGGGCAGAAGCTTTCTTT. Translating gives CASSRGRAEAFF. This chain connects TRBV6-5 to TRBJ1-1; a possible D gene is TRBD1 (5 bases). Germline V gives CDR1 MNHEY, CDR2 SVGAGI. V shed 6 bases and J shed 8 bases, with 13 bases lying between them. This CDR3 region has 12 residues.

The chain carries TRBV20-1 and TRBJ2-7; no definite D call. Germline assignment: CDR1 DFQATT and CDR2 SNEGSKA (reference sequence). Trimming took off 4 bases at V and 4 bases at J, with 17 bases between the two ends. The CDR3 is 14 residues long. This chain's CDR3 is CSATPAKVLYEQYF. Written as DNA, the CDR3 is TGCAGTGCTACGCCAGCAAAGGTTCTATACGAGCAGTACTTC.

V usage is TRBV19 and J usage is TRBJ2-7; 11 positions match TRBD1. The CDR3 runs 15 residues. Germline V lookup: CDR1 LNHDA, CDR2 SQIVND (reference sequence). V lost 9 bases to trimming and J lost 7 bases; unmatched junction nucleotides: 14. CDR3 region: CASSVPGQGEREQYF. In DNA form, the CDR3 reads TGTGCCAGCTCAGTGCCGGGACAGGGGGAAAGAGAGCAGTACTTC. The full variable domain, its missing parts supplied by reference TRBV19 and TRBJ2-7, is DGGITQSPKYLFRKEGQNVTLSCEQNLNHDAMYWYRQDPGQGLRLIYYSQIVNDFQKGDIAEGYSVSREKKESFPLTVTSAQKNPTAFYLCASSVPGQGEREQYFGPGTRLTVT.

This clonotype appeared once. The V and J genes are TRBV25-1 and TRBJ1-6, with D maybe TRBD1 (6 bases). The V gene lost 5 bases and the J gene lost 8 bases, with 13 bases spanning the gap. The CDR3 is 14 residues long. Germline V lookup: CDR1 MGHDK, CDR2 SYGVNS. CDR3 amino acids: CASSYSAGDSPLHF. The CDR3 region has the DNA TGTGCCAGCAGTTACTCTGCAGGGGATTCACCCCTCCACTTT.

This clonotype was seen at least ten times. The J gene is TRBJ1-1, the V gene TRBV10-3; 7 nucleotides match TRBD1. Per germline, CDR1 ENHRY and CDR2 SYGVKD. This CDR3 contains 16 residues. After removal of 2 bases from V and 2 bases from J, the junction contained 8 bases not matched to a gene. CDR3 residues: CAISERGTAANTEAFF. In DNA, the CDR3 is TGTGCCATCAGTGAGCGGGGGACAGCGGCTAACACTGAAGCTTTCTTT.

The rearrangement links TRBV2 to TRBJ2-5; weak D call: TRBD1 (6 bases). V dropped 6 bases and J dropped 6 bases, with 20 bases sitting between them. CDR1 is SNHLY and CDR2 is FYNNEI in the germline V gene. The CDR3 length is 15 residues. The CDR3 DNA is TGTGCCAGCAGCCAAGATGCACAGGGCAGGAAGACCCAGTACTTC. As protein: CASSQDAQGRKTQYF.

There are a few counts of this clonotype. This chain connects TRBV20-1 to TRBJ2-5; the D call may be TRBD1 or TRBD2 (5 bases each). With 3 bases removed from V and 7 bases from J, the gap between germline ends came to 12 bases. From germline, CDR1 is DFQATT and CDR2 SNEGSKA (reference sequence). The CDR3 has 12 amino acids. CDR3 sequence: CSARGEKGTQYF. The CDR3 DNA follows: TGCAGTGCTAGGGGGGAAAAAGGGACCCAGTACTTC.

The chain uses TRBV3-1 and TRBJ2-7; unclear D gene. CDR3 size: 12 residues. Trimming pared 0 bases from V and 7 bases from J, leaving 7 bases between. Germline CDR1 and CDR2: LGHDT and YNNKEL (reference sequence). The CDR3 reads CASSQDFVEQYF. DNA of the CDR3: TGTGCCAGCAGCCAAGATTTCGTGGAGCAGTACTTC.

The chain recombines TRBV14 with TRBJ2-5; TRBD2 might be the D (6 bases). Deletions cut 3 bases from V and 5 bases from J, with 22 bases between. The CDR3 spans 17 residues. Germline CDR1 is SGHDN and CDR2 is FVKESK. CDR3 loop: CASSHGPWRGKWETQYF. Written as DNA, the CDR3 is TGTGCCAGCAGCCACGGTCCGTGGAGGGGAAAGTGGGAGACCCAGTACTTC.

The sample holds many counts of this clonotype. The chain uses TRBV20-1 and TRBJ2-5; TRBD2 matches at 9 bases. CDR3 length: 14 amino acids. Germline-derived CDR1 and CDR2 are DFQATT and SNEGSKA (reference sequence). V was pared by 6 bases and J by 2 bases, with 7 bases of the junction left unmatched. This CDR3 reads CSAAGGAEQETQYF. Here the CDR3 DNA reads TGCAGTGCGGCGGGAGGGGCGGAACAAGAGACCCAGTACTTC.

The rearrangement links TRBV12-3 or TRBV12-4 to TRBJ2-7, with D possibly being TRBD1 (6 bases). V was clipped by 6 bases and J by 0 bases, with 15 bases between them. The CDR3 totals 15 residues. The CDR3 DNA follows: TGTGCCAGCAGAAGAACAGGGTCTATCTCCTACGAGCAGTACTTC. This gives the protein CASRRTGSISYEQYF.

This clonotype was seen only a few times. The chain uses TRBV7-9 and TRBJ1-4, with 8 bases that match TRBD1. The J segment lost 6 bases and the V segment lost 3 bases, leaving 9 bases of the junction unmatched. The length of the CDR3 is 16 residues. Germline V CDR1 and CDR2: SEHNR, FQNEAQ (reference sequence). The CDR3 sequence is CASSFDSGGMDEKLFF. Here the CDR3 DNA reads TGTGCCAGCAGCTTCGACTCAGGGGGCATGGATGAAAAACTGTTTTTT.

The chain joins TRBV24-1 to TRBJ2-2, with TRBD2 as a possible D gene (6 bases). Germline values: CDR1 KGHDR, CDR2 SFDVKD. V was cut by 3 bases and J by 4 bases, with 14 bases left in between. The CDR3 is made up of 16 amino acids. The CDR3: CATSDPWRESTGELFF. CDR3 sequence (DNA): TGTGCCACCAGTGATCCTTGGAGGGAGAGCACCGGGGAGCTGTTTTTT.

V is TRBV5-1 and J is TRBJ2-5, with 7 positions matching TRBD1. Germline CDR1 and CDR2: SGHRS and YFSETQ. CDR3 length equals 15 residues. The trim removed 3 bases at V and 2 bases at J, leaving 7 bases unmatched. The CDR3 bases are TGCGCCAGCAGCTCTGCAAGACAGGGTCAAGAGACCCAGTACTTC. Translating it yields CASSSARQGQETQYF.

The V and J genes are TRBV9 and TRBJ1-5; D is possibly TRBD1 (5 bases). The CDR3 runs to 14 residues. Per the germline V gene, CDR1 is SGDLS and CDR2 is YYNGEE. V lost 0 bases to trimming and J lost 6 bases, with 10 bases between them. CDR3 region: CASSVAQGGQPQHF. CDR3 nucleotides: TGTGCCAGCAGCGTAGCTCAGGGAGGTCAGCCCCAGCATTTT.

The gene calls are TRBV7-2 and TRBJ1-3, with 8 nucleotides matching TRBD1. CDR1 is SGHTA, CDR2 FQGNSA, per germline. The V gene end was trimmed by 7 bases and the J gene end by 1 base; junction bases not matched to a gene: 3. The CDR3 loop spans 14 amino acids. CDR3 sequence: CASIHRGSGNTIYF. The CDR3 DNA sequence: TGTGCCAGCATCCACAGGGGGTCTGGAAACACCATATATTTT.

This clonotype was seen more than once but under ten times. The J gene is TRBJ1-6, the V gene TRBV2; D is possibly TRBD1 (6 bases). This CDR3 comprises 13 residues. V lost 4 bases, J lost 8 bases, and 9 bases lay in between. Germline lookup yields CDR1 SNHLY and CDR2 FYNNEI. The DNA for the CDR3 is TGTGCCAGCAGTGCGGACAGAGATTCACCCCTCCACTTT. Residues: CASSADRDSPLHF.

This chain uses TRBV7-3 with TRBJ1-1; 8 bases line up with TRBD1. Germline V gene lookup returns CDR1 SGHTA and CDR2 FQGTGA. V was pared by 5 bases and J by 3 bases, with 23 bases of the junction left unmatched. This CDR3 contains 20 residues. CDR3 coding DNA: TGTGCCAGCAGCGCACCCAGGGGGCGAAGGGTGGGGGGTATGGACACTGAAGCTTTCTTT. Residues: CASSAPRGRRVGGMDTEAFF.

The rearrangement joins TRBV9 to TRBJ1-1; D call uncertain. The CDR3 runs 14 residues. The V gene lost 3 bases and the J gene lost 4 bases, with 13 bases spanning the gap. Per the germline V gene, CDR1 is SGDLS and CDR2 is YYNGEE. CDR3 loop: CASSGGGQSTEAFF. As DNA, the CDR3 is TGTGCCAGCAGCGGAGGCGGGCAGTCCACTGAAGCTTTCTTT.

This clonotype was recorded at least ten times. The chain employs TRBV7-2 and TRBJ2-5; TRBD2 aligns across 7 bases. Trimming removed 5 bases from V and 1 base from J; junction bases left unmatched: 10. This CDR3 spans 16 amino acids. Germline lookup yields CDR1 SGHTA and CDR2 FQGNSA. The CDR3 spells CASSKVGAGTQETQYF. CDR3 nucleotides: TGTGCCAGCAGCAAAGTAGGAGCGGGGACCCAAGAGACCCAGTACTTC.

V gene TRBV7-6 combines with J gene TRBJ2-5, with TRBD2 identical over 7 bases. Trimming removed 6 bases from V and 5 bases from J; junction bases left unmatched: 6. Germline-derived CDR1 and CDR2 are SGHVS and FNYEAQ. CDR3 length: 13 residues. CDR3 amino acids: CASRAGERETQYF. In nucleotides, the CDR3 is TGTGCCAGCAGGGCGGGAGAGCGGGAGACCCAGTACTTC. Full variable domain (outside the CDR3, taken from reference TRBV7-6 and TRBJ2-5): GAGVSQSPRYKVTKRGQDVALRCDPISGHVSLYWYRQALGQGPEFLTYFNYEAQQDKSGLPNDRFSAERPEGSISTLTIQRTEQRDSAMYRCASRAGERETQYFGPGTRLLVL.

The chain has TRBV5-1 and TRBJ2-7, with 8 positions matching TRBD2. V lost 4 bases to trimming and J lost 5 bases; unmatched junction nucleotides: 8. The germline CDR1 and CDR2 sequences are SGHRS and YFSETQ. There are 14 residues in the CDR3. CDR3 coding DNA: TGCGCCAGCAGCCTGCAAGCGGGAGACCACGAGCAGTACTTC. Translated, it gives CASSLQAGDHEQYF.

The rearrangement joins TRBV7-3 to TRBJ1-1, with D uncertain. CDR1 SGHTA and CDR2 FQGTGA come from the germline V gene. The CDR3 has 17 amino acids. Trimming pared 2 bases from V and 2 bases from J, leaving 18 bases between. This chain's CDR3 is CASSLEDAGHLNTEAFF. For the CDR3, the DNA is TGTGCCAGCAGCTTAGAGGATGCAGGCCACCTAAACACTGAAGCTTTCTTT.

The V call is TRBV20-1, the J call TRBJ1-5; D perhaps matches TRBD1 (6 bases). The V end lost 0 bases, the J end lost 6 bases, and 12 bases lay between the germline ends. Germline V gives CDR1 DFQATT, CDR2 SNEGSKA (reference sequence). This CDR3 is 14 amino acids long. CDR3 region: CSARDGGASQPQHF. In DNA form, the CDR3 reads TGCAGTGCTAGAGATGGGGGCGCGAGTCAGCCCCAGCATTTT.

As concerns this clonotype: A read error is possible here, since a much larger clone lies one base away. J is TRBJ2-7 and V is TRBV11-2; the D is unclear. The germline V and J ends were trimmed by 5 bases and 0 bases, with 17 bases remaining between them. CDR1 SGHAT and CDR2 FQNNGV come from the germline V gene. This CDR3 is 16 amino acids long. CDR3 nucleotide sequence: TGTGCCAGCAGCCCTCTTAGCAGGCCACCCTCCTACGAGCAGTACTTC. Translated, it gives CASSPLSRPPSYEQYF.